This entry is about one T cell receptor beta chain. The record originates from a study of blood T cell repertoires in COVID-19. On the study more broadly: Some COVID-19 samples were acute and others convalescent; all came from the United States, Italy and Spain. PBMCs, B-cell-depleted T cells, or T cells provided the cDNA or gDNA that made up the material.

In the source study's methods: Researchers report that nucleated cell counts were estimated from reference gene primer amplification. Method: immunoSEQ multiplex PCR; TCRdb's copy keeps in-frame clones and lacks some. For V, J and clone size, that table is used; D and trimming come from the DNA. Of a few hundred thousand clones in the sample, 75% to 90% were seen once. CDR1 is SGHTA and CDR2 is FQGTGA in the germline V gene. V shed 2 bases and J shed 8 bases, with 18 bases lying between them. This CDR3 is 15 amino acids long. Sequencing was carried out using peripheral blood. The sequence was obtained from a woman aged 40 to 50 who had recovered from COVID-19. The V call is TRBV7-3, the J call TRBJ1-2; possibly TRBD1 for D (5 bases). The CDR3 region has the DNA TGTGCCAGCAGCTTACAACCCGGGGGAGTGCAAGGCTACACCTTC. Residues: CASSLQPGGVQGYTF.